What follows are 14 T cell receptor beta chains derived from one specimen sequenced in a study of blood T cell repertoires in COVID-19. Assay used: immunoSEQ multiplex PCR; TCRdb lists only in-frame clones, some missing. This sample carries approximately 270,000 clones, under 90% of them seen once, and the ten largest clones take under 2.5%. Sequences were obtained from PBMCs or T cells enriched from blood (not recorded which). The receptor set was obtained from a woman in her sixties or seventies who had recovered from COVID-19.

The chain employs TRBV2 and TRBJ1-3; D remains ambiguous. V lost 6 bases and J 0 bases, leaving 9 bases between the germline ends. Germline V gene lookup returns CDR1 SNHLY and CDR2 FYNNEI. CDR3 length equals 14 residues. The CDR3 sequence is CASSASSSGNTIYF. As DNA, the CDR3 is TGTGCCAGCAGCGCGAGTAGCTCTGGAAACACCATATATTTT.

This clone was observed once. The chain is built from TRBV30 and TRBJ2-3; the match to TRBD2 covers 8 bases. Per germline, CDR1 GTSNPN and CDR2 SVGIG (reference sequence). CDR3 length: 16 amino acids. After removal of 4 bases from V and 4 bases from J, the junction contained 13 bases not matched to a gene. Written as DNA, the CDR3 is TGTGCCTGGAAATATCTCCCAGCGGGGGTTGCAGATACGCAGTATTTT. Translated: CAWKYLPAGVADTQYF.

V is TRBV20-1 and J is TRBJ1-1; D is uncertain. CDR3 size: 11 residues. Per the germline V gene, CDR1 is DFQATT and CDR2 is SNEGSKA (reference sequence). For the CDR3, the DNA is TGCAGGGCCGGGGAATACACTGAAGCTTTCTTT. This translates into CRAGEYTEAFF.

J is TRBJ2-7 and V is TRBV6-5; the D gene is possibly TRBD2 (5 bases). The CDR3 has 12 residues. V lost 2 bases to trimming and J lost 6 bases, with 8 bases between them. The germline CDR1 and CDR2 sequences are MNHEY and SVGAGI. CDR3 loop: CASSYMGSEQYF. The CDR3 DNA follows: TGTGCCAGCAGTTACATGGGGAGCGAGCAGTACTTC.

This clone appeared a single time. V usage is TRBV18 and J usage is TRBJ1-4; no clear D gene. Trimming removed 5 bases from V and 8 bases from J, with 9 bases in between. The germline CDR1 and CDR2 sequences are KGHSH and LQKENI. This CDR3 is built from 12 residues. The CDR3 here is CASSSRVEKLFF. The CDR3, as DNA: TGTGCCAGCTCATCAAGAGTCGAAAAACTGTTTTTT.

The V call is TRBV9, the J call TRBJ2-7; TRBD2 might be the D (5 bases). There are 13 residues in the CDR3. Germline lookup yields CDR1 SGDLS and CDR2 YYNGEE. Between the trimmed V and J ends, which lost 4 bases and 3 bases, there was a span of 11 bases. Written as DNA, the CDR3 is TGTGCCAGCAGCCCCAATCGGGACTACGAGCAGTACTTC. Its protein is CASSPNRDYEQYF.

The chain has TRBV19 and TRBJ1-5; D possibly corresponds to TRBD1 (5 bases). Germline CDR1 LNHDA, CDR2 SQIVND (reference sequence). Trimming removed 6 bases from V and 4 bases from J, with 10 bases in between. This CDR3 is built from 13 residues. The DNA for the CDR3 is TGTGCCAGTAGCGTCGGGGGAAATCAGCCCCAGCATTTT. Encoded protein: CASSVGGNQPQHF. Using reference TRBV19 and TRBJ1-5 for the parts outside the CDR3, the full variable domain is DGGITQSPKYLFRKEGQNVTLSCEQNLNHDAMYWYRQDPGQGLRLIYYSQIVNDFQKGDIAEGYSVSREKKESFPLTVTSAQKNPTAFYLCASSVGGNQPQHFGDGTRLSIL.

The CDR3 region has the DNA TGTGCCAGTACCCTGAGGCAAGGCGAAAACACCATATATTTT. Its translation: CASTLRQGENTIYF. The chain couples TRBV19 to TRBJ1-3; D gene uncertain. Trimming pared 7 bases from V and 6 bases from J, leaving 16 bases between. The CDR3 extends over 14 amino acids. The germline V gene encodes CDR1 LNHDA and CDR2 SQIVND (reference sequence). Together with reference TRBV19 and TRBJ1-3, the CDR3 gives the full variable domain: DGGITQSPKYLFRKEGQNVTLSCEQNLNHDAMYWYRQDPGQGLRLIYYSQIVNDFQKGDIAEGYSVSREKKESFPLTVTSAQKNPTAFYLCASTLRQGENTIYFGEGSWLTVV.

The table lists this clone with a count of one. The J gene is TRBJ2-7, the V gene TRBV27; 7 nucleotides line up with TRBD2. The germline CDR1 and CDR2 sequences are MNHEY and SMNVEV (reference sequence). The CDR3 is 15 residues long. V trimming: 3 bases; J trimming: 3 bases; junction bases outside the gene matches: 8. CDR3 amino acids: CASSFWREILYEQYF. CDR3 coding DNA: TGTGCCAGCAGTTTCTGGCGGGAGATCCTCTACGAGCAGTACTTC.

The rearrangement uses TRBV28 and TRBJ1-2, with D perhaps matching TRBD1 (5 bases). Germline V gene lookup returns CDR1 MDHEN and CDR2 SYDVKM. Trimming removed 4 bases at V and 6 bases at J, with 18 bases between. CDR3 length equals 15 residues. This CDR3 reads CASSYAGGRLDGYTF. In DNA form, the CDR3 reads TGTGCCAGCAGTTATGCGGGGGGAAGATTAGATGGCTACACCTTC.

The genes are TRBV7-9 and TRBJ1-2; D might be TRBD1 (5 bases). From germline, CDR1 is SEHNR and CDR2 FQNEAQ (reference sequence). The CDR3 loop spans 13 amino acids. Trimming took off 5 bases at V and 6 bases at J, with 13 bases between the two ends. CDR3: CASSPAGGHGYTF. CDR3 sequence (DNA): TGTGCCAGCAGCCCGGCGGGGGGACATGGCTACACCTTC.

The gene calls are TRBV6-5 and TRBJ2-1, with 11 bases matching TRBD1. V lost 6 bases to trimming and J lost 6 bases; unmatched junction nucleotides: 4. This CDR3 comprises 14 residues. CDR1 and CDR2 (germline): MNHEY, SVGAGI. The CDR3 is CASSTGTGGNEQFF. The DNA for the CDR3 is TGTGCCAGCAGCACCGGGACAGGGGGCAATGAGCAGTTCTTC.

This clone has only one observation. The rearrangement links TRBV20-1 to TRBJ2-7; 8 bases fit TRBD2. This CDR3 comprises 14 residues. The V gene end was trimmed by 3 bases and the J gene end by 3 bases; junction bases not matched to a gene: 7. Germline V gives CDR1 DFQATT, CDR2 SNEGSKA (reference sequence). This CDR3 is CSASGERENYEQYF. CDR3 bases: TGCAGTGCTAGTGGGGAGCGGGAGAACTACGAGCAGTACTTC.

J is TRBJ2-5 and V is TRBV2; 11 bases fit TRBD2. The CDR3 runs 16 residues. The trim removed 1 base at V and 4 bases at J, leaving 5 bases unmatched. In germline, CDR1 is SNHLY, CDR2 FYNNEI. The CDR3 DNA is TGTGCCAGCAGTGAAGGAGTAGCGGGGGGGCTAGAGACCCAGTACTTC. Translated, it gives CASSEGVAGGLETQYF. Supplemented by reference TRBV2 and TRBJ2-5, the full variable domain reads EPEVTQTPSHQVTQMGQEVILRCVPISNHLYFYWYRQILGQKVEFLVSFYNNEISEKSEIFDDQFSVERPDGSNFTLKIRSTKLEDSAMYFCASSEGVAGGLETQYFGPGTRLLVL.